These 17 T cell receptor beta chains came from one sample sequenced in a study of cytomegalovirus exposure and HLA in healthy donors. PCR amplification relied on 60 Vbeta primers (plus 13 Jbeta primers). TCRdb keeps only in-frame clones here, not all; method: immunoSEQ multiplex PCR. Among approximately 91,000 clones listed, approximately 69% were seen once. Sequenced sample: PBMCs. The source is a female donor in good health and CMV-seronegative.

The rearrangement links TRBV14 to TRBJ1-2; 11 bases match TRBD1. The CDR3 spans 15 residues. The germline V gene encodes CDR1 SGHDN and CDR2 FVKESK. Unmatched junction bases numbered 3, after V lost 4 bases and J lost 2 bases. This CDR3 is CASSPWDRGNYGYTF. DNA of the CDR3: TGTGCCAGCAGCCCCTGGGACAGGGGGAACTATGGCTACACCTTC.

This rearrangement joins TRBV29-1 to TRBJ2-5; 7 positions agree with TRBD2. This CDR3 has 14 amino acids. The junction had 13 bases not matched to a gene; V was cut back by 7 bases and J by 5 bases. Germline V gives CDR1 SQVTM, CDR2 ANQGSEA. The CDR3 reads CSADAGVRRETQYF. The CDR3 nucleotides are TGCAGCGCCGATGCGGGAGTACGTAGGGAGACCCAGTACTTC.

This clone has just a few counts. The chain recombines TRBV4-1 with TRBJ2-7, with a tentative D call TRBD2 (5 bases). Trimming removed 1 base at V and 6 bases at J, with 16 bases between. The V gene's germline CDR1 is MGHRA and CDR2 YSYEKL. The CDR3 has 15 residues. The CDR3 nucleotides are TGCGCCAGCAGCCAAGTATTCGTCGGGAAGGCCGAGCAGTACTTC. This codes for CASSQVFVGKAEQYF.

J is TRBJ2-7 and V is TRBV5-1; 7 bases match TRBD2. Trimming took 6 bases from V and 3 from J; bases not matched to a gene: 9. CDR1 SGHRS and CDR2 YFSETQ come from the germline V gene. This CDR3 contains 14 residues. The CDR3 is CASKQGGGSYEQYF. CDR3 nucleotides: TGCGCCAGCAAGCAGGGTGGCGGGAGCTACGAGCAGTACTTC.

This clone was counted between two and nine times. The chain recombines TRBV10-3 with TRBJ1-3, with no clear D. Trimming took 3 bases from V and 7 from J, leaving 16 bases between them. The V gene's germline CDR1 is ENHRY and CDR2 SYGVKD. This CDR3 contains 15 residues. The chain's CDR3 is CAISDHTSSGNTIYF. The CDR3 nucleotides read TGTGCCATCAGTGACCACACCTCCTCGGGGAACACCATATATTTT.

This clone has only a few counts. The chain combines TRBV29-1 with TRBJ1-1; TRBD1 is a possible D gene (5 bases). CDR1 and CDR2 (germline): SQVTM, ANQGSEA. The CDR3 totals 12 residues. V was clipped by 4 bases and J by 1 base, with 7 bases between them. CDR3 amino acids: CSVGRENTEAFF. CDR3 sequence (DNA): TGCAGCGTTGGCAGGGAGAACACTGAAGCTTTCTTT.

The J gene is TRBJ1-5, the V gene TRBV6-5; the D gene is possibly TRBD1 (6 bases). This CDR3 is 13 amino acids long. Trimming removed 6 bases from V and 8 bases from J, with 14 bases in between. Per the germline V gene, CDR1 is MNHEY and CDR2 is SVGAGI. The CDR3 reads CASSRTVREPQHF. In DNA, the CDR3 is TGTGCCAGCAGCCGGACAGTCAGAGAGCCCCAGCATTTT.

CDR3 in DNA: TGCAGCGGGAAGGGACAGGGAAACGGGGAGCTGTTTTTT. Its protein is CSGKGQGNGELFF. This sequence joins TRBV29-1 and TRBJ2-2; TRBD1 matches at 9 bases. The length of the CDR3 is 13 residues. The V gene's germline CDR1 is SQVTM and CDR2 ANQGSEA. The trim removed 7 bases at V and 7 bases at J, leaving 7 bases unmatched.

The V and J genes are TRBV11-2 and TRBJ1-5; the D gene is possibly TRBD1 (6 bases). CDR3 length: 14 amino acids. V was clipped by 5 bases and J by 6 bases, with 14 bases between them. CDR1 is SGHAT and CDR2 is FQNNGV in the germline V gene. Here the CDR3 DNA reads TGTGCCAGCAGCCCTACAGGGTTGGGTCAGCCCCAGCATTTT. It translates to CASSPTGLGQPQHF.

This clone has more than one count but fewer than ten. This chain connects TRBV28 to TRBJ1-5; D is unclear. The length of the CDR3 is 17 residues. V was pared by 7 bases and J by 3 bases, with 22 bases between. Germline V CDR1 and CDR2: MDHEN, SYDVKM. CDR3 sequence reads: CASTPPSGRKDNQPQHF. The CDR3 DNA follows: TGTGCCAGCACCCCCCCGTCAGGTAGAAAAGACAATCAGCCCCAGCATTTT.

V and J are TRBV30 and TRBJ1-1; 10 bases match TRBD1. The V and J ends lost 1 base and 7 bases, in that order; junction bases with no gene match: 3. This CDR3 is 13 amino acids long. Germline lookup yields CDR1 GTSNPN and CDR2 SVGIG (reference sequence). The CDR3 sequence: CAWSGDRGFEAFF. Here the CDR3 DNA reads TGTGCCTGGAGTGGGGACAGGGGTTTTGAAGCTTTCTTT.

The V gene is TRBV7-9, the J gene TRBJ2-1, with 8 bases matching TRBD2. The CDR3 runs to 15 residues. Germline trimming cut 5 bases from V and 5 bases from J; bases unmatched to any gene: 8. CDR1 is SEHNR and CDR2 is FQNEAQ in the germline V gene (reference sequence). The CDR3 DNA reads TGTGCCAGCAGCGCACGAGCGGGGGCCGACAATGAGCAGTTCTTC. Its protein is CASSARAGADNEQFF. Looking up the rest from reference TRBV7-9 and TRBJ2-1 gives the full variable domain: DTGVSQNPRHKITKRGQNVTFRCDPISEHNRLYWYRQTLGQGPEFLTYFQNEAQLEKSRLLSDRFSAERPKGSFSTLEIQRTEQGDSAMYLCASSARAGADNEQFFGPGTRLTVL.

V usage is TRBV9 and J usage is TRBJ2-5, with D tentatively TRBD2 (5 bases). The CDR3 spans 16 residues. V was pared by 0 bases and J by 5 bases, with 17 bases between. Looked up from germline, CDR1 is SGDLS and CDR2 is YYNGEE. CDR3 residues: CASSVGPGSFGETQYF. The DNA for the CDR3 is TGTGCCAGCAGCGTAGGCCCGGGATCTTTTGGGGAGACCCAGTACTTC. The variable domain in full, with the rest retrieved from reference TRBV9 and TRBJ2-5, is DSGVTQTPKHLITATGQRVTLRCSPRSGDLSVYWYQQSLDQGLQFLIQYYNGEERAKGNILERFSAQQFPDLHSELNLSSLELGDSALYFCASSVGPGSFGETQYFGPGTRLLVL.

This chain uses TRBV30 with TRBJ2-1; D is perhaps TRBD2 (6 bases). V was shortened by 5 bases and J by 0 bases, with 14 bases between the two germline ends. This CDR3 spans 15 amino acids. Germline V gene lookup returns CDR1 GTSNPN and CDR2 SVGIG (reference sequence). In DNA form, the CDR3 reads TGTGCCTGGGCCCCCCGGGGGAGCTCCTACAATGAGCAGTTCTTC. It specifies CAWAPRGSSYNEQFF.

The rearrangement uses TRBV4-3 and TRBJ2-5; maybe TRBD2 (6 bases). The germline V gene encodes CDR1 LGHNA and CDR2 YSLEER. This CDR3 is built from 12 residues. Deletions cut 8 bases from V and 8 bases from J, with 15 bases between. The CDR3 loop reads CASSSDGGTQYF. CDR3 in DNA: TGCGCCAGCTCCTCCGACGGGGGTACCCAGTACTTC.

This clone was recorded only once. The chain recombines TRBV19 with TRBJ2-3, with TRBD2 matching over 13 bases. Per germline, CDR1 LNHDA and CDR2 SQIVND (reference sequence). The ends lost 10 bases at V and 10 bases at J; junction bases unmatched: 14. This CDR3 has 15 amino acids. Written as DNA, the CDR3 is TGTGCCACAAACTCCGGGACTAGCGGGATCGAGGCGCAGTATTTT. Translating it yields CATNSGTSGIEAQYF.

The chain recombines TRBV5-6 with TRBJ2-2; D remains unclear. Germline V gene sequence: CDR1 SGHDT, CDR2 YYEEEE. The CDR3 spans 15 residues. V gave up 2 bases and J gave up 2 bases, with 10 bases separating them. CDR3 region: CASSLGTANTGELFF. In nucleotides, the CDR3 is TGTGCCAGCAGCTTAGGAACAGCAAACACCGGGGAGCTGTTTTTT. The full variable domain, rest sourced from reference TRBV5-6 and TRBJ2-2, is DAGVTQSPTHLIKTRGQQVTLRCSPKSGHDTVSWYQQALGQGPQFIFQYYEEEERQRGNFPDRFSGHQFPNYSSELNVNALLLGDSALYLCASSLGTANTGELFFGEGSRLTVL.